The next 27 T cell receptor beta chains were all read from a single sample in a study of blood T cell repertoires in COVID-19. Clones were read by immunoSEQ multiplex PCR, and TCRdb kept only the in-frame ones, dropping some. The table shows approximately 150,000 clones, with 81% occurring only once. The specimen sequenced was peripheral blood. Source of these receptors: a human donor in a cohort sampled during active COVID-19.

The chain has TRBV11-3 and TRBJ2-1; D may be TRBD2 (5 bases). This CDR3 region has 14 residues. CDR1 and CDR2 from the germline V gene are SGHNT and YENEEA. The V end was cut by 1 base, the J end by 9 bases, with 13 bases between. The CDR3: CASSLGRGSAEQFF. CDR3 DNA: TGTGCCAGCAGCTTAGGCAGAGGGTCGGCTGAGCAGTTCTTC.

The genes are TRBV19 and TRBJ2-7; D is ambiguous. Germline CDR1 reads LNHDA; CDR2 reads SQIVND (reference sequence). The CDR3 is made up of 12 amino acids. V was shortened by 0 bases and J by 3 bases, with 3 bases between the two germline ends. Here the CDR3 reads CASSIDRYEQYF. CDR3 nucleotides: TGTGCCAGTAGTATAGATCGCTACGAGCAGTACTTC.

The CDR3 is CASSSGGGSGEQYF. CDR3 coding DNA: TGTGCCAGCAGCTCCGGGGGAGGGAGTGGCGAGCAGTACTTC. The J gene is TRBJ2-7, the V gene TRBV11-2; 7 bases are a match to TRBD2. The CDR3 extends over 14 amino acids. Germline V lookup: CDR1 SGHAT, CDR2 FQNNGV. After removal of 4 bases from V and 6 bases from J, the junction contained 9 bases not matched to a gene. The full variable domain, with the rest looked up from reference TRBV11-2 and TRBJ2-7, is EAGVAQSPRYKIIEKRQSVAFWCNPISGHATLYWYQQILGQGPKLLIQFQNNGVVDDSQLPKDRFSAERLKGVDSTLKIQPAKLEDSAVYLCASSSGGGSGEQYFGPGTRLTVT.

This clone appeared once. The chain employs TRBV6-5 and TRBJ1-1; the match to TRBD1 covers 8 bases. Germline V gene data show CDR1 as MNHEY and CDR2 as SVGAGI. The CDR3 is made up of 15 amino acids. With 5 bases clipped from V and 0 bases from J, the junction kept 5 bases outside the gene matches. The CDR3 coding sequence is TGTGCCAGCAGTCACCAGGGGGCTATGAACACTGAAGCTTTCTTT. Translating it yields CASSHQGAMNTEAFF.

The chain has TRBV11-3 and TRBJ2-3, with D perhaps TRBD2 (6 bases). The CDR3 covers 14 residues. From germline, CDR1 is SGHNT and CDR2 YENEEA. The V gene lost 4 bases and the J gene lost 3 bases, with 11 bases spanning the gap. CDR3 loop: CASSSGLPTDTQYF. The CDR3 DNA is TGTGCCAGCAGCTCGGGACTTCCTACAGATACGCAGTATTTT. Based on the CDR3 plus reference TRBV11-3 and TRBJ2-3, the full variable domain is EAGVVQSPRYKIIEKKQPVAFWCNPISGHNTLYWYLQNLGQGPELLIRYENEEAVDDSQLPKDRFSAERLKGVDSTLKIQPAELGDSAVYLCASSSGLPTDTQYFGPGTRLTVL.

This clone appeared a single time. The DNA for the CDR3 is TGCGCCAGCAGCCAAACCAGCCGGGGGGGCTACACCTTC. It codes for CASSQTSRGGYTF. The V and J genes are TRBV4-1 and TRBJ1-2, with D possibly being TRBD1 (5 bases). Germline V lookup: CDR1 MGHRA, CDR2 YSYEKL. The CDR3 extends over 13 amino acids. The germline V and J ends were trimmed by 2 bases and 8 bases, with 12 bases remaining between them.

The rearrangement joins TRBV18 to TRBJ2-1, with no clear D. This CDR3 spans 16 amino acids. Germline CDR1 KGHSH, CDR2 LQKENI. The V end was cut by 1 base, the J end by 10 bases, with 20 bases between. CDR3 loop: CASSPQLADEPTEQFF. CDR3 nucleotides: TGTGCCAGCTCACCACAATTAGCTGACGAACCTACGGAGCAGTTCTTC.

V gene TRBV7-3 combines with J gene TRBJ1-4; 9 nucleotides align to TRBD1. Germline CDR1 and CDR2: SGHTA and FQGTGA. With V trimmed by 5 bases and J by 3 bases, 4 bases remained unmatched. The CDR3 is 15 residues long. CDR3 coding DNA: TGTGCCAGCAGCCGCACAGGGGGCCCTAATGAAAAACTGTTTTTT. It yields the protein CASSRTGGPNEKLFF.

This clone was recorded once. The rearrangement links TRBV28 to TRBJ2-7, with 8 bases identical to TRBD2. CDR1 is MDHEN, CDR2 SYDVKM, per germline. V was pared by 2 bases and J by 0 bases, with 18 bases of the junction left unmatched. This CDR3 has 20 amino acids. The CDR3 sequence is CASSLRVRGLRLASSYEQYF. The CDR3 coding sequence is TGTGCCAGCAGTTTAAGGGTCCGGGGCCTCCGACTAGCGTCCTCCTACGAGCAGTACTTC.

This chain links TRBV19 with TRBJ2-3; 8 nucleotides agree with TRBD2. The germline V gene has CDR1 LNHDA and CDR2 SQIVND (reference sequence). This CDR3 contains 17 residues. V lost 3 bases, J lost 7 bases, and 15 bases stayed unmatched. CDR3 protein: CASSMMLAGGPSNTQYF. CDR3 nucleotides: TGTGCCAGTAGTATGATGTTGGCGGGAGGTCCGTCTAATACGCAGTATTTT.

This chain links TRBV15 with TRBJ2-5; 12 bases agree with TRBD2. There are 16 residues in the CDR3. V was clipped by 5 bases and J by 5 bases; unmatched bases: 9. Germline V gene lookup returns CDR1 LNHNV and CDR2 YYDKDF (reference sequence). The CDR3 region has the DNA TGTGCCACCAGCGGGGGACTAGCGGGTACCTTGGAGACCCAGTACTTC. Translating it yields CATSGGLAGTLETQYF. The full variable domain, in which reference TRBV15 and TRBJ2-5 provide the parts outside the CDR3, is DAMVIQNPRYQVTQFGKPVTLSCSQTLNHNVMYWYQQKSSQAPKLLFHYYDKDFNNEADTPDNFQSRRPNTSFCFLDIRSPGLGDTAMYLCATSGGLAGTLETQYFGPGTRLLVL.

This clone was detected once. The rearrangement joins TRBV6-5 to TRBJ1-4; no definite D call. From germline, CDR1 is MNHEY and CDR2 SVGAGI. Between the trimmed V and J ends, which lost 0 bases and 10 bases, there was a span of 15 bases. The CDR3 is made up of 15 amino acids. The CDR3: CASSYSREVGIKLFF. The DNA for the CDR3 is TGTGCCAGCAGTTACTCACGGGAGGTGGGGATAAAACTGTTTTTT.

The rearrangement joins TRBV4-1 to TRBJ2-5; 7 nucleotides line up with TRBD1. Germline V gene sequence: CDR1 MGHRA, CDR2 YSYEKL. This CDR3 spans 17 amino acids. The trim removed 1 base at V and 2 bases at J, leaving 10 bases unmatched. CDR3 nucleotide sequence: TGCGCCAGCAGCCAAGGGTTCCGGACAGGTATTCAAGAGACCCAGTACTTC. This codes for CASSQGFRTGIQETQYF.

The CDR3 loop reads CASSILAGVTYNEQFF. The DNA for the CDR3 is TGTGCCAGCAGCATACTAGCGGGGGTTACCTACAATGAGCAGTTCTTC. The V and J genes are TRBV7-9 and TRBJ2-1; 11 positions agree with TRBD2. There are 16 residues in the CDR3. The trim removed 5 bases at V and 2 bases at J, leaving 5 bases unmatched. CDR1 is SEHNR and CDR2 is FQNEAQ in the germline V gene (reference sequence).

The genes are TRBV7-2 and TRBJ2-5; tentatively, D is TRBD2 (5 bases). The CDR3 contains 14 residues. With 6 bases removed from V and 2 bases from J, the gap between germline ends came to 13 bases. The V gene's germline CDR1 is SGHTA and CDR2 FQGNSA. Written as DNA, the CDR3 is TGTGCCAGCAGTAAAACCGGGAAACAAGAGACCCAGTACTTC. Encoded protein: CASSKTGKQETQYF. Combining the CDR3 with reference TRBV7-2 and TRBJ2-5 gives the whole variable domain GAGVSQSPSNKVTEKGKDVELRCDPISGHTALYWYRQSLGQGLEFLIYFQGNSAPDKSGLPSDRFSAERTGGSVSTLTIQRTQQEDSAVYLCASSKTGKQETQYFGPGTRLLVL.

The CDR3 is CASRSGAVAGEQYF. The CDR3 nucleotides are TGCGCCAGCAGGAGCGGGGCCGTGGCAGGGGAGCAGTACTTC. The V and J genes are TRBV5-1 and TRBJ2-7; 7 nucleotides align to TRBD2. The CDR3 is 14 amino acids. Germline trimming cut 5 bases from V and 7 bases from J; bases unmatched to any gene: 12. Germline lookup yields CDR1 SGHRS and CDR2 YFSETQ.

This clone was found once. V is TRBV19 and J is TRBJ1-4; TRBD1 agrees at 9 bases. Germline CDR1 reads LNHDA; CDR2 reads SQIVND (reference sequence). V was pared by 7 bases and J by 7 bases, with 7 bases of the junction left unmatched. This CDR3 is 14 amino acids long. The CDR3 DNA reads as TGTGCCAGTATTAAACAGGGGGCAAGTGAAAAACTGTTTTTT. It translates to CASIKQGASEKLFF.

This rearrangement joins TRBV6-5 to TRBJ1-6, with 9 bases matching TRBD1. CDR1 MNHEY and CDR2 SVGAGI come from the germline V gene. With V trimmed by 0 bases and J by 7 bases, 4 bases remained unmatched. The CDR3 runs to 16 residues. The CDR3 loop reads CASSYSYGTGNSPLHF. As DNA, the CDR3 is TGTGCCAGCAGTTACTCATACGGGACAGGGAATTCACCCCTCCACTTT.

V and J are TRBV9 and TRBJ2-1; TRBD1 agrees at 7 bases. The CDR3 consists of 15 residues. J gave up 12 bases and V 3 bases, and 15 bases lay outside the gene matches. Per the germline V gene, CDR1 is SGDLS and CDR2 is YYNGEE. The CDR3 region is CASSARQTGAVGQFF. CDR3 in DNA: TGTGCCAGCAGCGCCCGTCAAACAGGGGCGGTGGGGCAGTTCTTC.

This clone was seen only once. CDR3 in DNA: TGTGCCAGCAGCAGCCTGGACAGATTCTTCAGGTACGAGCAGTACTTC. Residues: CASSSLDRFFRYEQYF. The genes are TRBV28 and TRBJ2-7, with D possibly matching TRBD1 (6 bases). Germline V gene sequence: CDR1 MDHEN, CDR2 SYDVKM. The CDR3 covers 16 residues. Trimming removed 6 bases from V and 4 bases from J, with 22 bases in between.

V gene TRBV5-5 combines with J gene TRBJ1-6; 9 bases line up with TRBD1. The CDR3 runs to 17 residues. Trimming took 4 bases from V and 1 from J; bases not matched to a gene: 6. Germline CDR1 is SGHKS and CDR2 is YYEKEE (reference sequence). CDR3 sequence (DNA): TGTGCCAGCAGCCCCCGGGACAGGGCTTCCTATAATTCACCCCTCCACTTT. This encodes CASSPRDRASYNSPLHF.

This clone was detected only once. The chain links TRBV28 to TRBJ1-5; a weak D match, TRBD1 (6 bases). V was shortened by 8 bases and J by 9 bases, with 20 bases between the two germline ends. The V gene's germline CDR1 is MDHEN and CDR2 SYDVKM. This CDR3 has 14 amino acids. The CDR3 DNA follows: TGTGCCAGCGTCTTTGGGGGCGCAGTACGGCCCCAGCATTTT. Protein product: CASVFGGAVRPQHF.

V and J are TRBV11-2 and TRBJ1-6; D unclear. Germline CDR1 reads SGHAT; CDR2 reads FQNNGV. This CDR3 comprises 17 residues. Trimming removed 5 bases at V and 4 bases at J, with 18 bases between. The CDR3: CASSTRGKEDYNSPLHF. The DNA of the CDR3 is TGTGCCAGCAGCACCCGGGGAAAGGAAGATTATAATTCACCCCTCCACTTT.

The chain carries TRBV28 and TRBJ2-7, with 9 nucleotides matching TRBD1. Trimming removed 2 bases from V and 6 bases from J; junction bases left unmatched: 8. CDR3 length equals 15 residues. Per the germline V gene, CDR1 is MDHEN and CDR2 is SYDVKM. This CDR3 reads CASSLGYRGRVEQYF. CDR3 coding DNA: TGTGCCAGCAGTTTAGGGTACAGGGGGCGCGTCGAGCAGTACTTC.

V is TRBV6-5 and J is TRBJ1-2; the D gene is possibly TRBD1 (5 bases). The CDR3 consists of 13 residues. V lost 5 bases and J lost 1, with 8 bases in between. In germline, CDR1 is MNHEY, CDR2 SVGAGI. CDR3: CASSRDSNYGYTF. CDR3 DNA: TGTGCCAGCAGTCGAGACAGTAACTATGGCTACACCTTC.

This clone was picked up one time. A read error may account for a junction end that differs from germline. V usage is TRBV3-1 (or the pseudogene TRBV3-2) and J usage is TRBJ2-2; D gene unclear. Germline V gives CDR1 LGHDT, CDR2 YNNKEL (reference sequence). This CDR3 is 15 amino acids long. CDR3 protein: CASSKEAAHTGELFF. For the CDR3, the DNA is TGTGCCAGCAGCAAAGAGGCGGCACACACCGGGGAGCTGTTTTTT.

The rearrangement joins TRBV28 to TRBJ2-7, with a possible D match to TRBD1 (5 bases). The CDR3 length is 13 residues. Germline V gives CDR1 MDHEN, CDR2 SYDVKM. With 3 bases removed from V and 4 bases from J, the gap between germline ends came to 10 bases. CDR3 sequence reads: CASSFQGWYEQYF. In DNA, the CDR3 is TGTGCCAGCAGTTTTCAGGGATGGTACGAGCAGTACTTC. Based on the CDR3 plus reference TRBV28 and TRBJ2-7, the full variable domain is DVKVTQSSRYLVKRTGEKVFLECVQDMDHENMFWYRQDPGLGLRLIYFSYDVKMKEKGDIPEGYSVSREKKERFSLILESASTNQTSMYLCASSFQGWYEQYFGPGTRLTVT.